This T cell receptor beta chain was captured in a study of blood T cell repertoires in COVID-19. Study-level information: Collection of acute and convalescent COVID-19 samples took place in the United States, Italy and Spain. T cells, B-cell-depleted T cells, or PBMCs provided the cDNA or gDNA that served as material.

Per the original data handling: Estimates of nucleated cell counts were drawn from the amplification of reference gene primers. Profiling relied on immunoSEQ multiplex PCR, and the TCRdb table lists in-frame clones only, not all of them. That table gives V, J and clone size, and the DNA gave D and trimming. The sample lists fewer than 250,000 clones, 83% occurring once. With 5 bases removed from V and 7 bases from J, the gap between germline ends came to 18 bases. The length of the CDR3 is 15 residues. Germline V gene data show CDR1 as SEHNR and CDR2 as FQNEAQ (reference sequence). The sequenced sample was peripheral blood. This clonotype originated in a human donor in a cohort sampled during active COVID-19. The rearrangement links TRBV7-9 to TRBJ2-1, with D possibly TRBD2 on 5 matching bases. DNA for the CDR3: TGTGCCAGCAGCACGCTGCCCCTAACGGGGAATGAGCAGTTCTTC. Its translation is CASSTLPLTGNEQFF.